One and the same sample provided the 23 T cell receptor beta chains below, sequenced in a study of cytomegalovirus exposure and HLA in healthy donors. The study ran its PCR with 60 Vbeta and 13 Jbeta primers. Some clones are missing from TCRdb's copy, which holds only in-frame ones; the method was immunoSEQ multiplex PCR. This sample has around 140,000 clones, with 75% to 80% found just once. The sequenced sample consisted of PBMCs. The receptors stem from a woman in her sixties in good health and CMV-seronegative.

This clone occurred a few times. The CDR3 nucleotides read TGTGCCAGCAGACCCCCACCGAGGGTGGGCACTGAAGCTTTCTTT. It specifies CASRPPPRVGTEAFF. The gene calls are TRBV7-9 and TRBJ1-1; D is unresolved. Germline V gene sequence: CDR1 SEHNR, CDR2 FQNEAQ (reference sequence). V gave up 6 bases and J gave up 4 bases, with 18 bases separating them. This CDR3 has 15 residues.

The J gene is TRBJ2-5, the V gene TRBV30; a possible D gene is TRBD2 (6 bases). The CDR3 is 16 amino acids. Germline CDR1 is GTSNPN and CDR2 is SVGIG (reference sequence). The V end was cut by 0 bases, the J end by 5 bases, with 19 bases between. Here the CDR3 DNA reads TGTGCCTGGAGTGTACGATTTCGAGGAGGGCGGGAGACCCAGTACTTC. Translated, it gives CAWSVRFRGGRETQYF.

The V gene is TRBV2, the J gene TRBJ2-4, with 8 bases identical to TRBD1. The CDR3 contains 13 residues. CDR1 and CDR2 (germline): SNHLY, FYNNEI. V lost 4 bases and J lost 7; bases outside the gene matches: 3. The CDR3 DNA reads TGTGCCAGCAGTGTGGACAGGGCGAACATTCAGTACTTC. Translation gives CASSVDRANIQYF.

This chain connects TRBV5-1 to TRBJ1-4, with TRBD1 as a possible D gene (5 bases). The CDR3 loop spans 15 amino acids. Germline-derived CDR1 and CDR2 are SGHRS and YFSETQ. Trimming cost V 2 bases and J 7 bases, with 15 bases left between them. In DNA form, the CDR3 reads TGCGCCAGCAGCTTCGGACGGGGGTCCGTTGAAAAACTGTTTTTT. It yields the protein CASSFGRGSVEKLFF.

As for this clone: This sample also contains other DNA sequences that code for the same CDR3. The genes are TRBV7-2 and TRBJ1-2, with TRBD1 as a possible D gene (6 bases). Germline V gene sequence: CDR1 SGHTA, CDR2 FQGNSA. The V gene lost 3 bases and the J gene lost 7 bases, with 9 bases spanning the gap. This CDR3 comprises 12 residues. This CDR3 reads CASSLAGVGYTF. The CDR3, as DNA: TGTGCCAGCAGCTTGGCAGGGGTTGGCTACACCTTC.

This clone was found a few times. This chain joins TRBV27 and TRBJ2-6; D remains unclear. The V end lost 6 bases, the J end lost 0 bases, and 6 bases lay between the germline ends. The CDR3 extends over 14 amino acids. The V gene's germline CDR1 is MNHEY and CDR2 SMNVEV (reference sequence). Here the CDR3 reads CASRSRSGANVLTF. CDR3 in DNA: TGTGCCAGCAGATCCCGCTCTGGGGCCAACGTCCTGACTTTC.

The gene calls are TRBV18 and TRBJ2-1; 11 bases map to TRBD2. This CDR3 has 15 amino acids. Trimming cost V 5 bases and J 5 bases; bases outside gene matches: 5. Germline V gene sequence: CDR1 KGHSH, CDR2 LQKENI. The CDR3 nucleotides are TGTGCCAGCTCAAAGCGGACTAGCGGGCACAATGAGCAGTTCTTC. This sequence encodes CASSKRTSGHNEQFF.

The rearrangement links TRBV19 to TRBJ1-2; 9 bases are shared with TRBD1. This CDR3 is 15 amino acids long. J lost 2 bases, V lost 3 bases, and 4 bases had no gene match. Germline assignment: CDR1 LNHDA and CDR2 SQIVND (reference sequence). The CDR3 DNA reads as TGTGCCAGTAGTATTAGGGACAGGGTCAACTATGGCTACACCTTC. Protein: CASSIRDRVNYGYTF.

This clone was counted once. This chain connects TRBV2 to TRBJ1-2; maybe TRBD1 (5 bases). V was pared by 6 bases and J by 7 bases, with 15 bases between. The CDR3 extends over 13 amino acids. Germline V gene lookup returns CDR1 SNHLY and CDR2 FYNNEI. The CDR3 here is CASSPGGGGGYTF. The CDR3 bases are TGTGCCAGCAGCCCGGGGGGAGGCGGTGGCTACACCTTC. Full variable domain (missing parts from reference TRBV2 and TRBJ1-2): EPEVTQTPSHQVTQMGQEVILRCVPISNHLYFYWYRQILGQKVEFLVSFYNNEISEKSEIFDDQFSVERPDGSNFTLKIRSTKLEDSAMYFCASSPGGGGGYTFGSGTRLTVV.

The CDR3 DNA reads TGTGCCACCGGACAGGGGGACAATCAGCCCCAGCATTTT. Translated: CATGQGDNQPQHF. V is TRBV27 and J is TRBJ1-5; 10 bases agree with TRBD1. The CDR3 is 13 residues long. Germline CDR1 MNHEY, CDR2 SMNVEV (reference sequence). J was trimmed by 3 bases and V by 10 bases; bases with no gene match: 3.

The genes are TRBV7-8 and TRBJ2-1; the D gene is possibly TRBD1 (5 bases). The germline V gene has CDR1 SGHVS and CDR2 FQNEAQ. Trimming removed 5 bases at V and 4 bases at J, with 18 bases between. The CDR3 runs to 16 residues. CDR3 region: CASSPGVSGAYNEQFF. Here the CDR3 DNA reads TGTGCCAGCAGCCCTGGGGTAAGTGGGGCTTACAATGAGCAGTTCTTC.

This CDR3 reads CASSLAWSRGTEAFF. DNA for the CDR3: TGTGCCAGCAGCTTGGCCTGGTCCCGCGGCACTGAAGCTTTCTTT. This sequence joins TRBV5-5 and TRBJ1-1; D is undetermined. The CDR3 covers 15 residues. With 0 bases removed from V and 4 bases from J, the gap between germline ends came to 13 bases. Germline CDR1 and CDR2: SGHKS and YYEKEE (reference sequence).

The table lists this clone with a few counts. The rearrangement uses TRBV2 and TRBJ2-3; D is possibly TRBD1 (6 bases). Trimming removed 2 bases at V and 6 bases at J, with 12 bases between. Germline values: CDR1 SNHLY, CDR2 FYNNEI. The CDR3 extends over 14 amino acids. DNA of the CDR3: TGTGCCAGCAGTGAACGGAACAGGGATGATACGCAGTATTTT. It yields the protein CASSERNRDDTQYF.

The chain combines TRBV18 with TRBJ1-3; maybe TRBD1 (5 bases). V lost 0 bases, J lost 4 bases, and 13 bases lay in between. This CDR3 is built from 16 residues. Germline V gene data show CDR1 as KGHSH and CDR2 as LQKENI. The CDR3 region is CASSPPRGEVGNTIYF. CDR3 nucleotides: TGTGCCAGCTCACCACCGCGGGGGGAAGTCGGAAACACCATATATTTT.

This chain joins TRBV15 and TRBJ1-2, with a possible D match to TRBD1 (5 bases). The CDR3 covers 17 residues. Deletions cut 1 base from V and 7 bases from J, with 22 bases between. Germline V CDR1 and CDR2: LNHNV, YYDKDF (reference sequence). In nucleotides, the CDR3 is TGTGCCACCAGCAGAGTATACGGGACTGAACCTTTGGGTGGCTACACCTTC. Translating it yields CATSRVYGTEPLGGYTF. The whole variable domain, filled in from reference TRBV15 and TRBJ1-2, reads DAMVIQNPRYQVTQFGKPVTLSCSQTLNHNVMYWYQQKSSQAPKLLFHYYDKDFNNEADTPDNFQSRRPNTSFCFLDIRSPGLGDTAMYLCATSRVYGTEPLGGYTFGSGTRLTVV.

V gene TRBV27 combines with J gene TRBJ1-2; 8 nucleotides line up with TRBD1. Losses at the gene ends were 0 bases for V and 6 bases for J; bases not matched to a gene: 6. CDR1 is MNHEY, CDR2 SMNVEV, per germline (reference sequence). The CDR3 runs to 15 residues. The DNA for the CDR3 is TGTGCCAGCAGTTTATCGGCACAGGGGGGCAATGGCTACACCTTC. This encodes CASSLSAQGGNGYTF.

The chain links TRBV4-1 to TRBJ2-1; 7 bases are shared with TRBD2. The germline gives CDR1 MGHRA, CDR2 YSYEKL. The V segment lost 1 base and the J segment 4 bases; nucleotides outside the gene matches: 10. CDR3 length: 17 residues. CDR3 nucleotides: TGCGCCAGCAGCCAAGCGACAGCGGGAATCAGTTACAATGAGCAGTTCTTC. This gives the protein CASSQATAGISYNEQFF.

The rearrangement links TRBV15 to TRBJ2-1, with 9 bases identical to TRBD2. Trimming took 3 bases from V and 0 from J; bases not matched to a gene: 9. The CDR3 has 18 residues. Germline loops: CDR1 LNHNV, CDR2 YYDKDF (reference sequence). CDR3 loop: CATSRASGIKRSYNEQFF. The CDR3 DNA reads TGTGCCACCAGCAGGGCTAGCGGGATCAAGCGCTCCTACAATGAGCAGTTCTTC.

The chain carries TRBV7-6 and TRBJ2-6; D is perhaps TRBD1 (6 bases). Per germline, CDR1 SGHVS and CDR2 FNYEAQ. The CDR3 runs 20 residues. Trimming removed 5 bases from V and 0 bases from J, with 23 bases in between. The chain's CDR3 is CASSPQVILQGASGANVLTF. For the CDR3, the DNA is TGTGCCAGCAGCCCGCAGGTTATCTTACAGGGCGCCTCTGGGGCCAACGTCCTGACTTTC.

This clone was picked up a small number of times. The chain recombines TRBV4-1 with TRBJ1-1; a possible D gene is TRBD1 (6 bases). Germline V gene lookup returns CDR1 MGHRA and CDR2 YSYEKL. The CDR3 extends over 15 amino acids. The V end lost 3 bases, the J end lost 1 base, and 12 bases lay between the germline ends. CDR3 bases: TGCGCCAGCAGCCAGACAGGACACCAGAACACTGAAGCTTTCTTT. It yields the protein CASSQTGHQNTEAFF.

This rearrangement joins TRBV28 to TRBJ2-2, with TRBD2 identical over 11 bases. This CDR3 contains 17 residues. CDR1 is MDHEN and CDR2 is SYDVKM in the germline V gene. Trimming took 6 bases from V and 0 from J; bases not matched to a gene: 6. CDR3 sequence reads: CASRGLAGGPNTGELFF. The CDR3, as DNA: TGTGCCAGCAGAGGGCTAGCGGGGGGCCCGAACACCGGGGAGCTGTTTTTT.

This clone was seen only a few times. V usage is TRBV29-1 and J usage is TRBJ1-2; tentative D call: TRBD1 (5 bases). CDR1 is SQVTM and CDR2 is ANQGSEA in the germline V gene. Trimming pared 0 bases from V and 4 bases from J, leaving 9 bases between. CDR3 length equals 13 residues. The CDR3 reads CSVEEGGGYGYTF. The CDR3 bases are TGCAGCGTTGAAGAGGGGGGAGGCTATGGCTACACCTTC.

The rearrangement links TRBV9 to TRBJ2-7; D is uncertain. V gave up 3 bases and J gave up 0 bases, with 13 bases separating them. Germline CDR1 is SGDLS and CDR2 is YYNGEE. The CDR3 sequence is 15 residues long. Written as DNA, the CDR3 is TGTGCCAGCAGCGGGCAAAACCCCAACTCCTACGAGCAGTACTTC. This gives the protein CASSGQNPNSYEQYF.